The clone carrying this TCR beta chain was seen a handful of times. Its matching antigen is unknown. TCRdb ran MiXCR on the 5' RACE reads and lists one entry per CDR3 protein. The sample has 320,000 or so distinct CDR3 sequences, around 8.1% seen once; the top ten hold roughly 18%. The ends lost 6 bases at V and 3 bases at J; junction bases unmatched: 8. Germline CDR1 DFQATT, CDR2 SNEGSKA (reference sequence). The CDR3 is 13 residues long. The sample comes from a study of T cells after yellow fever vaccination. Study results and limitations: Post-booster repertoires contained most primary-vaccination clones again (roughly 95% CD4, around 88% CD8). The secondary T-cell response peaked on day 5, not day 15, but was weaker. Abundant clonotypes from the bulk population could get into FACS-sorted repertoires as contaminants.

The clonotype comes from a man aged 18 to 35 who received the YFV17D yellow fever vaccine. Sequencing used PBMCs, obtained more than 35 days after the first yellow fever vaccination. This chain connects TRBV20-1 to TRBJ2-7; 7 positions agree with TRBD2. The CDR3 DNA sequence: TGCAGTGCCCCCTGGGGGGGGAGCTACGAGCAGTACTTC. Its translation: CSAPWGGSYEQYF.